These 31 T cell receptor beta chains were all obtained from the same sample, sequenced in a study of beta chain features in type 1 diabetes. Whole-study results and caveats: Among all four CD4+ subsets, Type 1 diabetes patients had TCRB CDR3s that were moderately but significantly shorter.

These receptors' targets are unknown. Reverse transcribing all isolated RNA meant expressed TCRB transcripts were sequenced. Profiling relied on immunoSEQ multiplex PCR, and the TCRdb table lists in-frame clones only, not all of them. There are some 240,000 clones in the sample; 16% occur only once, and more than 0.075% lies in the top ten. Sequences were obtained from naive CD4+ T cells from blood. These receptors all come from a man aged 25-45 years with type 1 diabetes.

This clone was seen more than once but under ten times. This chain links TRBV5-1 with TRBJ2-1, with D possibly being TRBD1 (5 bases). This CDR3 spans 12 amino acids. The V end lost 4 bases, the J end lost 13 bases, and 15 bases lay between the germline ends. The germline V gene encodes CDR1 SGHRS and CDR2 YFSETQ. CDR3 nucleotides: TGCGCCAGCAGCACCACAGGTATGGGCCAGTTCTTC. It codes for CASSTTGMGQFF.

V usage is TRBV5-1 and J usage is TRBJ1-1; the D is unclear. Per the germline V gene, CDR1 is SGHRS and CDR2 is YFSETQ. CDR3 length: 14 residues. V gave up 3 bases and J gave up 1 base, with 10 bases separating them. The CDR3 sequence is CASSSSTANTEAFF. The CDR3 DNA is TGCGCCAGCAGCTCTTCGACTGCGAACACTGAAGCTTTCTTT.

The V and J genes are TRBV7-9 and TRBJ1-1, with D tentatively TRBD1 (5 bases). From germline, CDR1 is SEHNR and CDR2 FQNEAQ (reference sequence). Trimming left V 4 bases short and J 0 bases short, with 9 bases between. The CDR3 covers 14 residues. The DNA of the CDR3 is TGTGCCAGCAGCTCCGGGGCGGTGAACACTGAAGCTTTCTTT. Protein: CASSSGAVNTEAFF.

J is TRBJ2-4 and V is TRBV7-6, with a weak D call TRBD2 (5 bases). V gave up 3 bases and J gave up 0 bases, with 12 bases separating them. CDR1 and CDR2 (germline): SGHVS, FNYEAQ. The CDR3 is made up of 16 amino acids. As DNA, the CDR3 is TGTGCCAGCAGCTTGGAGGTCCCCCTAGCCAAAAACATTCAGTACTTC. This sequence encodes CASSLEVPLAKNIQYF.

The genes are TRBV18 and TRBJ2-2, with 9 nucleotides matching TRBD1. V shed 5 bases, J shed 5 bases, and the junction held 9 bases outside the gene matches. This CDR3 region has 16 residues. Per germline, CDR1 KGHSH and CDR2 LQKENI. DNA for the CDR3: TGTGCCAGCTCAGTCACGGGACAGGGACCAACCGGGGAGCTGTTTTTT. The encoded protein is CASSVTGQGPTGELFF.

The V and J genes are TRBV27 and TRBJ1-2; TRBD1 matches at 8 bases. The CDR3 sequence is 14 residues long. The germline gives CDR1 MNHEY, CDR2 SMNVEV (reference sequence). V was pared by 5 bases and J by 5 bases, with 7 bases of the junction left unmatched. The CDR3 loop reads CASSPGGVGYGYTF. For the CDR3, the DNA is TGTGCCAGCAGTCCAGGGGGCGTTGGGTATGGCTACACCTTC.

This clone was seen a few times. V usage is TRBV30 and J usage is TRBJ1-1; the D is unclear. V lost 8 bases to trimming and J lost 6 bases, with 13 bases between them. Germline V gene data show CDR1 as GTSNPN and CDR2 as SVGIG (reference sequence). There are 11 residues in the CDR3. CDR3 region: CARSVGPEAFF. For the CDR3, the DNA is TGTGCCCGGTCGGTTGGACCTGAAGCTTTCTTT.

This sequence joins TRBV30 and TRBJ1-5; no clear D gene. The length of the CDR3 is 12 residues. Trimming shortened V by 1 base and J by 6 bases, and 7 bases separated the two germline ends. The germline CDR1 and CDR2 sequences are GTSNPN and SVGIG (reference sequence). As DNA, the CDR3 is TGTGCCTGGAGTGCCGGACCTCAGCCCCAGCATTTT. Protein sequence: CAWSAGPQPQHF.

This clone came up a few times. The V and J genes are TRBV27 and TRBJ1-1; D is undetermined. Trimming shortened V by 6 bases and J by 1 base, and 3 bases separated the two germline ends. The CDR3 sequence is 11 residues long. CDR1 is MNHEY, CDR2 SMNVEV, per germline (reference sequence). CDR3 DNA: TGTGCCAGCAGAGGGAACACTGAAGCTTTCTTT. Its protein is CASRGNTEAFF.

In DNA form, the CDR3 reads TGTGCCAGCAGCTTACAACCCTCCTCCTACGAGCAGTACTTC. Amino acid sequence: CASSLQPSSYEQYF. The V gene is TRBV7-3, the J gene TRBJ2-7; no definite D call. The germline gives CDR1 SGHTA, CDR2 FQGTGA. This CDR3 has 14 residues. The V gene lost 2 bases and the J gene lost 0 bases, with 8 bases spanning the gap. Supplemented by reference TRBV7-3 and TRBJ2-7, the full variable domain reads GAGVSQTPSNKVTEKGKYVELRCDPISGHTALYWYRQSLGQGPEFLIYFQGTGAADDSGLPNDRFFAVRPEGSVSTLKIQRTERGDSAVYLCASSLQPSSYEQYFGPGTRLTVT.

A few counts support this clone. CDR3 DNA sequence: TGTGCCAGCAGCCCAGAAACGCCGGGACTAGTTAGGCACAATGAGCAGTTCTTC. Translating it yields CASSPETPGLVRHNEQFF. The chain uses TRBV7-9 and TRBJ2-1, with 8 bases that match TRBD2. There are 18 residues in the CDR3. V shed 5 bases, J shed 5 bases, and the junction held 17 bases outside the gene matches. Looked up from germline, CDR1 is SEHNR and CDR2 is FQNEAQ (reference sequence).

This sequence joins TRBV27 and TRBJ2-7, with D possibly TRBD1 on 6 matching bases. The V end lost 2 bases, the J end lost 1 base, and 6 bases lay between the germline ends. The CDR3 has 13 amino acids. Germline V CDR1 and CDR2: MNHEY, SMNVEV (reference sequence). CDR3 sequence (DNA): TGTGCCAGCAGTTTAGGACAGTCCTACGAGCAGTACTTC. Translated: CASSLGQSYEQYF.

The chain employs TRBV2 and TRBJ2-1; 8 bases agree with TRBD2. The CDR3 runs to 15 residues. Trimming took 3 bases from V and 6 from J; bases not matched to a gene: 7. Germline V gene sequence: CDR1 SNHLY, CDR2 FYNNEI. The DNA for the CDR3 is TGTGCCAGCAGTGAGCAGCGGGAGATAATCAATGAGCAGTTCTTC. Its translation: CASSEQREIINEQFF.

The chain combines TRBV2 with TRBJ2-7, with D perhaps matching TRBD1 or TRBD2 (5 bases each). The germline V gene encodes CDR1 SNHLY and CDR2 FYNNEI. V was pared by 4 bases and J by 6 bases, with 10 bases between. CDR3 size: 12 residues. The CDR3 protein is CASSVAGTEQYF. CDR3 DNA sequence: TGTGCCAGCAGTGTAGCAGGGACCGAGCAGTACTTC.

About this clone: Other nucleotide sequences in the sample specify the same CDR3. The chain employs TRBV29-1 and TRBJ1-1; tentatively, D is TRBD1 (6 bases). Per the germline V gene, CDR1 is SQVTM and CDR2 is ANQGSEA. The CDR3 has 11 amino acids. V was pared by 6 bases and J by 1 base, with 6 bases between. As DNA, the CDR3 is TGCAGCGTACAGGGGAACACTGAAGCTTTCTTT. Translated: CSVQGNTEAFF.

The chain recombines TRBV7-9 with TRBJ2-1; tentative D call: TRBD2 (6 bases). The CDR3 has 15 residues. Deletions cut 1 base from V and 2 bases from J, with 9 bases between. CDR1 and CDR2 from the germline V gene are SEHNR and FQNEAQ (reference sequence). Written as DNA, the CDR3 is TGTGCCAGCAGCTTAGGGAGGGGCGCCTACAATGAGCAGTTCTTC. Protein sequence: CASSLGRGAYNEQFF. The whole variable domain, filled in from reference TRBV7-9 and TRBJ2-1, reads DTGVSQNPRHKITKRGQNVTFRCDPISEHNRLYWYRQTLGQGPEFLTYFQNEAQLEKSRLLSDRFSAERPKGSFSTLEIQRTEQGDSAMYLCASSLGRGAYNEQFFGPGTRLTVL.

This clone has just a few counts. The CDR3 DNA sequence: TGTGCCAGCAGCGTAGCGGGGGAATTGGAGACCCAGTACTTC. Protein product: CASSVAGELETQYF. The chain is built from TRBV9 and TRBJ2-5; D is possibly TRBD2 (6 bases). V shed 0 bases and J shed 5 bases, with 11 bases lying between them. Germline assignment: CDR1 SGDLS and CDR2 YYNGEE. The CDR3 sequence is 14 residues long.

This clone was seen more than once but under ten times. V gene TRBV19 combines with J gene TRBJ1-1; tentatively, D is TRBD1 (5 bases). This CDR3 contains 14 residues. The germline V and J ends were trimmed by 8 bases and 4 bases, with 17 bases remaining between them. Per the germline V gene, CDR1 is LNHDA and CDR2 is SQIVND (reference sequence). The DNA of the CDR3 is TGTGCCAGTCGAAGGACGGGGGTGGGCACTGAAGCTTTCTTT. This translates into CASRRTGVGTEAFF.

The rearrangement links TRBV30 to TRBJ2-1, with 10 bases identical to TRBD2. The CDR3 has 15 residues. The germline gives CDR1 GTSNPN, CDR2 SVGIG (reference sequence). Unmatched junction bases numbered 9, after V lost 1 base and J lost 9 bases. CDR3 sequence reads: CAWSGLAGGKGEQFF. CDR3 nucleotides: TGTGCCTGGAGTGGCTTAGCGGGAGGTAAAGGTGAGCAGTTCTTC.

Only a few counts were recorded for this clone. V and J are TRBV18 and TRBJ2-4; D not certain. Germline CDR1 reads KGHSH; CDR2 reads LQKENI. Trimming took off 2 bases at V and 0 bases at J, with 5 bases between the two ends. CDR3 length equals 14 residues. The CDR3: CASSPDIAKNIQYF. The CDR3 DNA reads TGTGCCAGCTCACCAGACATAGCCAAAAACATTCAGTACTTC.

The rearrangement joins TRBV7-9 to TRBJ1-1; D is possibly TRBD1 (6 bases). Trimming cost V 5 bases and J 1 base, with 14 bases left between them. This CDR3 comprises 15 residues. From germline, CDR1 is SEHNR and CDR2 FQNEAQ (reference sequence). CDR3 amino acids: CASSPGTLSNTEAFF. CDR3 in DNA: TGTGCCAGCAGCCCGGGGACATTATCGAACACTGAAGCTTTCTTT.

This clone was found a few times. J is TRBJ2-3 and V is TRBV5-1; either TRBD1 or TRBD2 may supply D (6 bases each). CDR3 size: 16 residues. Per germline, CDR1 SGHRS and CDR2 YFSETQ. The V gene lost 7 bases and the J gene lost 0 bases, with 18 bases spanning the gap. The CDR3: CASSRDTTYSTDTQYF. Here the CDR3 DNA reads TGCGCCAGCTCGCGGGACACCACGTATAGCACAGATACGCAGTATTTT.

There are a few counts of this clone. The chain is built from TRBV9 and TRBJ2-3, with TRBD1 as a possible D gene (6 bases). The CDR3 is made up of 13 amino acids. V lost 2 bases and J 6 bases, leaving 10 bases between the germline ends. CDR1 SGDLS and CDR2 YYNGEE come from the germline V gene. The DNA for the CDR3 is TGTGCCAGCAGCGTCGGGACAATGGATACGCAGTATTTT. Its translation: CASSVGTMDTQYF.

The rearrangement uses TRBV30 and TRBJ1-5, with unresolved D. V lost 2 bases to trimming and J lost 7 bases, with 15 bases between them. This CDR3 has 14 residues. The germline V gene has CDR1 GTSNPN and CDR2 SVGIG (reference sequence). DNA for the CDR3: TGTGCCTGGAGTATGGTAACAGCAGAGCAGCCCCAGCATTTT. The encoded protein is CAWSMVTAEQPQHF.

This clone was counted between two and nine times. The chain recombines TRBV25-1 with TRBJ2-1, with no clear D. V dropped 0 bases and J dropped 3 bases, with 9 bases sitting between them. The V gene's germline CDR1 is MGHDK and CDR2 SYGVNS. CDR3 length: 15 residues. In nucleotides, the CDR3 is TGTGCCAGCAGTGAATATAGGTCAGACTACAATGAGCAGTTCTTC. Encoded protein: CASSEYRSDYNEQFF.

This clone was counted a few times. J is TRBJ2-7 and V is TRBV9; D uncertain. The CDR3 sequence is 12 residues long. The V gene lost 3 bases and the J gene lost 9 bases, with 13 bases spanning the gap. From germline, CDR1 is SGDLS and CDR2 YYNGEE. CDR3 protein: CASSEDGYRQYF. In DNA form, the CDR3 reads TGTGCCAGCAGCGAGGACGGATATAGGCAGTACTTC.

The chain recombines TRBV28 with TRBJ2-3, with no clear D. This CDR3 region has 13 residues. Germline-derived CDR1 and CDR2 are MDHEN and SYDVKM. Trimming removed 5 bases from V and 2 bases from J, with 8 bases in between. CDR3 region: CASSPEFTDTQYF. The CDR3, as DNA: TGTGCCAGCAGTCCAGAATTCACAGATACGCAGTATTTT. Using reference TRBV28 and TRBJ2-3 for the parts outside the CDR3, the full variable domain is DVKVTQSSRYLVKRTGEKVFLECVQDMDHENMFWYRQDPGLGLRLIYFSYDVKMKEKGDIPEGYSVSREKKERFSLILESASTNQTSMYLCASSPEFTDTQYFGPGTRLTVL.

The rearrangement uses TRBV5-4 and TRBJ2-1, with D perhaps TRBD2 (6 bases). V was pared by 4 bases and J by 13 bases, with 24 bases between. CDR3 length equals 15 residues. CDR1 is SGHNT, CDR2 YYREEE, per germline (reference sequence). As DNA, the CDR3 is TGTGCCAGCAGCCAAGGCGGGGACCACTACAATGTCCAGTTCTTC. This translates into CASSQGGDHYNVQFF.

V and J are TRBV4-1 and TRBJ1-2; D is perhaps TRBD1 (5 bases). The CDR3 covers 14 residues. From germline, CDR1 is MGHRA and CDR2 YSYEKL. V lost 1 base and J lost 2, with 8 bases in between. The DNA of the CDR3 is TGCGCCAGCAGCCAAGCCCGACAGAACTATGGCTACACCTTC. As protein: CASSQARQNYGYTF.

This clone has only a few counts. The gene calls are TRBV25-1 and TRBJ2-2; D is possibly TRBD1 (5 bases). This CDR3 region has 15 residues. The ends were cut back, 1 base at V and 4 bases at J, with 10 bases in the middle. CDR1 is MGHDK and CDR2 is SYGVNS in the germline V gene. The CDR3 here is CASSESQGSTGELFF. The CDR3, as DNA: TGTGCCAGCAGTGAATCCCAGGGAAGCACCGGGGAGCTGTTTTTT.

In DNA form, the CDR3 reads TGTGCCAGCAGCTTCCTAGCGGGAGGGCCGGGTGAGCAGTACTTC. This codes for CASSFLAGGPGEQYF. This chain uses TRBV7-2 with TRBJ2-7, with 12 bases that match TRBD2. J lost 7 bases, V lost 3 bases, and 7 bases had no gene match. This CDR3 is 15 amino acids long. The germline gives CDR1 SGHTA, CDR2 FQGNSA.